The rows below give T cell receptor beta chains drawn from one sample of a study of shared clonotypes between healthy human individuals. Method: immunoSEQ multiplex PCR; TCRdb's copy keeps in-frame clones and lacks some. The sample lists 2 million to 2.5 million clones, 85% to 95% occurring once. Sequences were obtained from naive CD4+ T cells from PBMCs. The source is a man younger than 35 in good health. Some clones in this sample may be carry-over from other donors' samples. Each CDR3 is given with its conserved first and last residue. Each record gives: clone size, D gene, J gene, V gene, CDR3 DNA, CDR3 protein. The D gene is left open where the match is weak. Only some rows state a clone size, as once, few, many or a class for expanded clones.

NA | NA | TRBJ1-3 | TRBV2 | TGTGCCAGCAGTGCCGGCACAGCTGGAAACACCATATATTTT | CASSAGTAGNTIYF
NA | TRBD2 | TRBJ2-7 | TRBV28 | TGTGCCAGCAGCCTTCCCGGACTAGCGGGGGGATCTACGAGTCGGTACTTC | CASSLPGLAGGSTSRYF
NA | TRBD1 | TRBJ2-5 | TRBV5-1 | TGCGCCAGCAGCTTCGGGACAGGGTTACAGACCCAGTACTTC | CASSFGTGLQTQYF
NA | TRBD2 | TRBJ2-3 | TRBV5-1 | TGCGCCAGCAGCCCTAGAGCGACTAGCGGGACCACAGATACGCAGTATTTT | CASSPRATSGTTDTQYF
NA | TRBD2 | TRBJ2-4 | TRBV7-8 | TGTGCCAGCAGCTTAATAGCGGGAGCAACCAAAAACATTCAGTACTTC | CASSLIAGATKNIQYF
NA | NA | TRBJ2-3 | TRBV9 | TGTGCCAGCAGCGCACTCGGGGACACGGGATCCGATACGCAGTATTTT | CASSALGDTGSDTQYF
NA | TRBD2 | TRBJ2-1 | TRBV9 | TGTGCCAGCAGCGTAGGAACTAGCGGGAGAAGTGGTGAGCAGTTCTTC | CASSVGTSGRSGEQFF
NA | TRBD2 | TRBJ2-3 | TRBV7-2 | TGTGCCAGCAGCTCAACTAGCGGAGCAGATACGCAGTATTTT | CASSSTSGADTQYF
once | TRBD1 | TRBJ2-7 | TRBV18 | TGTGCCAGCTCACCGGGGCAGGGGGCCGGAGAGCAGTACTTC | CASSPGQGAGEQYF
NA | NA | TRBJ2-2 | TRBV9 | TGTGCCAGCAGCGTAGTAGTATCCGGGGGGGAGCTGTTTTTT | CASSVVVSGGELFF
NA | NA | TRBJ2-6 | TRBV7-6 | TGTGCCAGCAGCAAGGCTGGGGCCAACGTCCTGACTTTC | CASSKAGANVLTF
NA | TRBD1 | TRBJ2-1 | TRBV7-3 | TGTGCCAGCTCCTCATTCCTCCGGGACAGGGGCAATGAGCAGTTCTTC | CASSSFLRDRGNEQFF
NA | TRBD2 | TRBJ2-2 | TRBV4-1 | TGCGCCAGCAGCCAAGGACTAGCGGGAATACTCACCGGGGAGCTGTTTTTT | CASSQGLAGILTGELFF
NA | NA | TRBJ2-1 | TRBV5-4 | TGTGCCAGCAGCTTGGGTCTTCAACCCGACAATGAGCAGTTCTTC | CASSLGLQPDNEQFF
NA | NA | TRBJ2-3 | TRBV18 | TGTGCCAGCTCACCAGGGACTCAGGACTTAGATACGCAGTATTTT | CASSPGTQDLDTQYF
NA | NA | TRBJ1-4 | TRBV6-6 | TGTGCCAGCAGTTACCGGACGGGGAATGAAAAACTGTTTTTT | CASSYRTGNEKLFF
NA | TRBD2 | TRBJ2-3 | TRBV7-2 | TGTGCCAGCAGACTCGGACTAGCGGGGAGCACAGATACGCAGTATTTT | CASRLGLAGSTDTQYF
NA | TRBD2 | TRBJ2-1 | TRBV6-6 | TGTGCCAGCAGCGGGGGGAGCTCCTACAATGAGCAGTTCTTC | CASSGGSSYNEQFF
NA | NA | TRBJ1-1 | TRBV11-2 | TGTGCCAGCAGCTTGATATCAGGGCACACTGAAGCTTTCTTT | CASSLISGHTEAFF
NA | NA | TRBJ1-1 | TRBV2 | TGTGCCAGCAGAGCTCAGGGGATGTGGGACACTGAAGCTTTCTTT | CASRAQGMWDTEAFF
few | NA | TRBJ1-3 | TRBV18 | TGTGCCAGCTCACCCCTCCCAGGGGCTCGAAACACCATATATTTT | CASSPLPGARNTIYF
NA | NA | TRBJ1-1 | TRBV7-3 | TGTGCCAGCAGCGTCCAACAGTCTGACACTGAAGCTTTCTTT | CASSVQQSDTEAFF
few | NA | TRBJ1-1 | TRBV30 | TGTGCCTGGAGTGTGGTGGCGAACACTGAAGCTTTCTTT | CAWSVVANTEAFF
NA | TRBD1 | TRBJ2-5 | TRBV19 | TGTGCCAGTAGTACGGACAGGTGTAAAGAGACCCAGTACTTC | CASSTDRCKETQYF
NA | TRBD1 | TRBJ1-1 | TRBV11-2 | TGTGCCAGCAGCTACTTATCACAGGGGGCGTACTTGGCTGAAGCTTTCTTT | CASSYLSQGAYLAEAFF
NA | NA | TRBJ1-4 | TRBV5-1 | TGCGCCAGCAGCTTGGTTGGAGATAATAATGAAAAACTGTTTTTT | CASSLVGDNNEKLFF
NA | NA | TRBJ2-7 | TRBV21-1 | TGTGCCAGCAGCAAAGCGATAAGGAGGGCCCCCTACGAGCAGTACTTC | CASSKAIRRAPYEQYF
NA | TRBD2 | TRBJ2-1 | TRBV28 | TGTGCCAGCAGCTCCGGGACTAGTGGACGGCAGTTCTTC | CASSSGTSGRQFF
NA | TRBD2 | TRBJ2-3 | TRBV30 | TGTGCCTGGAGTGATTTAACGGGGGGATATGGCACAGATACGCAGTATTTT | CAWSDLTGGYGTDTQYF
NA | TRBD2 | TRBJ2-1 | TRBV18 | TGTGCCAGCTCACCCCGACTAGCGGGAAGGAATGAGCAGTTCTTC | CASSPRLAGRNEQFF
NA | NA | TRBJ2-6 | TRBV7-3 | TGTGCCAGCAGCTTCAGGGGAGAGACTCGCTCTGGGGCCAACGTCCTGACTTTC | CASSFRGETRSGANVLTF
NA | NA | TRBJ1-1 | TRBV5-1 | TGCGCCAGCAGCATGGAAGGAGGGGACACTGAAGCTTTCTTT | CASSMEGGDTEAFF
NA | TRBD1 | TRBJ1-5 | TRBV7-2 | TGTGCCAGCAGCCTAAACCGGGACAGATATCAGCCCCAGCATTTT | CASSLNRDRYQPQHF
NA | NA | TRBJ2-1 | TRBV28 | TGTGCCAGCAGTTCCAGGGGCGGCGGTGAGCAGTTCTTC | CASSSRGGGEQFF
NA | NA | TRBJ1-1 | TRBV28 | TGTGCCAGCAGTTTTAATTGGAACACTGAAGCTTTCTTT | CASSFNWNTEAFF
NA | TRBD1 | TRBJ1-2 | TRBV18 | TGTGCCAGCTCACCGATCTTGGGACAGGGGGCCTATGGCTACACCTTC | CASSPILGQGAYGYTF
NA | NA | TRBJ2-7 | TRBV7-3 | TGTGCCAGCAGCCCCAACAGGGAAAAATTTTACGAGCAGTACTTC | CASSPNREKFYEQYF
NA | NA | TRBJ2-6 | TRBV28 | TGTGCCAGCAGTTTAATGGCCTCTGGGGCCAACGTCCTGACTTTC | CASSLMASGANVLTF
NA | TRBD1 | TRBJ2-1 | TRBV28 | TGTGCCAGCAGTCTCCGGGACAGGGCATACAATGAGCAGTTCTTC | CASSLRDRAYNEQFF
NA | TRBD1 | TRBJ2-7 | TRBV27 | TGTGCCAGCAGTTCACCGACAGGGAATTACTACGAGCAGTACTTC | CASSSPTGNYYEQYF
NA | TRBD1 | TRBJ2-7 | TRBV10-2 | TGCGCCAGCAGTCCCGGGACAGAGTCCTACGAGCAGTACTTC | CASSPGTESYEQYF
NA | NA | TRBJ1-5 | TRBV7-9 | TGTGCCAGCAGCTTAGGGGACTTTGGGGGTCAGCCCCAGCATTTT | CASSLGDFGGQPQHF
NA | NA | TRBJ1-1 | TRBV6-5 | TGTGCCAGCAGTGGACGGCCCACTGAAGCTTTCTTT | CASSGRPTEAFF
NA | TRBD1 | TRBJ1-3 | TRBV28 | TGTGCCAGCAGTGTCCTGACAGGGGGCCGGAACACCATATATTTT | CASSVLTGGRNTIYF
NA | TRBD1 | TRBJ2-6 | TRBV29-1 | TGCAGCGTTACAGACAGGGACGCCGGGGCCAACGTCCTGACTTTC | CSVTDRDAGANVLTF
NA | NA | TRBJ2-5 | TRBV27 | TGTGCCAGCAGCCTCCAGGGGACGCGGCAAGAGACCCAGTACTTC | CASSLQGTRQETQYF
NA | NA | TRBJ2-1 | TRBV5-1 | TGCGCCAGCAGCTTGATGGGGCAGGGTGAAGAGTTCTTC | CASSLMGQGEEFF
once | TRBD1 | TRBJ1-5 | TRBV19 | TGTGCCAGTAGTCGTACAGGGGGCGGAAATCAGCCCCAGCATTTT | CASSRTGGGNQPQHF
NA | NA | TRBJ1-5 | TRBV18 | TGTGCCAGCTCAATAGAGGGGAATCAGCCCCAGCATTTT | CASSIEGNQPQHF
NA | NA | TRBJ2-7 | TRBV11-3 | TGTGCCAGCAGCACTGACAGCCGTCCCTACGAGCAGTACTTC | CASSTDSRPYEQYF
NA | NA | TRBJ2-1 | TRBV6-6 | TGTGCCAGCAATCCAGGGAGCTCCTACAATGAGCAGTTCTTC | CASNPGSSYNEQFF
once | NA | TRBJ2-1 | TRBV13 | TGTGCCAGCAGCGCCGCGACTTCCTCCAATGAGCAGTTCTTC | CASSAATSSNEQFF
once | NA | TRBJ2-7 | TRBV7-2 | TGTGCCAGCAGCTCTACAGGGACGGGGGTCCACGAGCAGTACTTC | CASSSTGTGVHEQYF
NA | TRBD2 | TRBJ2-3 | TRBV5-1 | TGCGCCAGCAGCTTGATAGCCGTAGCGGGAGTAATAGATACGCAGTATTTT | CASSLIAVAGVIDTQYF
NA | NA | TRBJ2-7 | TRBV18 | TGTGCCAGCTCACCACCTCCAGGGGCCTACGAGCAGTACTTC | CASSPPPGAYEQYF